What follows are 10 T cell receptor beta chains derived from one specimen sequenced in a study of technical replicates of blood from a handful of donors. The protocol was immunoSEQ multiplex PCR, while the TCRdb copy is restricted to in-frame clones and leaves out a portion. The sample lists about 94,000 clones, less than 96% seen once, with 0.36% in the top ten. What was sequenced was T cells isolated from PBMCs. The receptor set was obtained from a human donor in good health.

This chain connects TRBV6-6 to TRBJ2-7; weak D call: TRBD1 (5 bases). V dropped 0 bases and J dropped 0 bases, with 6 bases sitting between them. CDR1 is MNHNY and CDR2 is SVGAGI in the germline V gene (reference sequence). The CDR3 is 14 amino acids. CDR3 sequence (DNA): TGTGCCAGCAGTTACTCGACAGCCTCCTACGAGCAGTACTTC. It codes for CASSYSTASYEQYF.

CDR3 amino acids: CASSRTVATNEKLFF. In nucleotides, the CDR3 is TGCGCCAGCAGCCGCACAGTTGCAACTAATGAAAAACTGTTTTTT. This chain joins TRBV4-3 and TRBJ1-4, with unresolved D. The germline V gene has CDR1 LGHNA and CDR2 YSLEER. The CDR3 is 15 amino acids. The V end was cut by 4 bases, the J end by 0 bases, with 9 bases between.

The chain has TRBV19 and TRBJ2-1; the match to TRBD2 covers 15 bases. The CDR3 runs to 17 residues. Germline loops: CDR1 LNHDA, CDR2 SQIVND (reference sequence). Trimming cost V 8 bases and J 7 bases; bases outside gene matches: 12. The CDR3 spells CASSHGLAGGPRNEQFF. CDR3 bases: TGTGCCAGTTCCCACGGACTAGCGGGAGGGCCGAGGAATGAGCAGTTCTTC. Based on the CDR3 plus reference TRBV19 and TRBJ2-1, the full variable domain is DGGITQSPKYLFRKEGQNVTLSCEQNLNHDAMYWYRQDPGQGLRLIYYSQIVNDFQKGDIAEGYSVSREKKESFPLTVTSAQKNPTAFYLCASSHGLAGGPRNEQFFGPGTRLTVL.

The chain is built from TRBV7-3 and TRBJ2-3, with 8 positions matching TRBD2. Germline CDR1 is SGHTA and CDR2 is FQGTGA. V was clipped by 5 bases and J by 2 bases; unmatched bases: 6. The CDR3 sequence is 15 residues long. CDR3 DNA: TGTGCCAGCAGCGTACTAGCGGAGGACACAGATACGCAGTATTTT. Translated: CASSVLAEDTDTQYF.

The chain carries TRBV4-3 and TRBJ1-1, with 8 bases matching TRBD1. The CDR3 spans 14 residues. Germline CDR1 is LGHNA and CDR2 is YSLEER. V dropped 5 bases and J dropped 3; count of bases not matched to a gene: 5. The CDR3 nucleotides read TGCGCCAGCAGCTATATACAGGGGGACACTGAAGCTTTCTTT. Its protein product is CASSYIQGDTEAFF.

The rearrangement links TRBV6-1 to TRBJ2-7, with a possible D match to TRBD2 (5 bases). This CDR3 contains 14 residues. The germline CDR1 and CDR2 sequences are MNHNS and SASEGT. The V end lost 3 bases, the J end lost 3 bases, and 12 bases lay between the germline ends. As DNA, the CDR3 is TGTGCCAGCAGTGATTGGCTAGCCCACTACGAGCAGTACTTC. Translating gives CASSDWLAHYEQYF.

V is TRBV6-1 and J is TRBJ2-7; D unresolved. Germline V CDR1 and CDR2: MNHNS, SASEGT. This CDR3 contains 10 residues. The V and J ends lost 5 bases and 4 bases respectively, with 3 bases between them. CDR3 bases: TGTGCCAGCAGTACATACGAGCAGTACTTC. This sequence encodes CASSTYEQYF.

The chain has TRBV7-2 and TRBJ2-7, with TRBD2 matching 11 bases. Per the germline V gene, CDR1 is SGHTA and CDR2 is FQGNSA. The J segment lost 5 bases and the V segment lost 5 bases, leaving 5 bases of the junction unmatched. CDR3 length: 14 amino acids. The CDR3 protein is CASSPGGLADEQYF. In DNA, the CDR3 is TGTGCCAGCAGCCCGGGGGGACTAGCGGACGAGCAGTACTTC.

The chain has TRBV6-6 and TRBJ2-3; the D gene is possibly TRBD2 (6 bases). CDR3 length equals 15 residues. V shed 0 bases and J shed 4 bases, with 11 bases lying between them. Germline V CDR1 and CDR2: MNHNY, SVGAGI (reference sequence). CDR3 in DNA: TGTGCCAGCAGTTACTCGTCGGGAGTGGCAGATACGCAGTATTTT. This gives the protein CASSYSSGVADTQYF.

V and J are TRBV28 and TRBJ2-7, with 9 bases lining up with TRBD1. This CDR3 is built from 15 residues. The V gene's germline CDR1 is MDHEN and CDR2 SYDVKM. V was pared by 5 bases and J by 2 bases, with 7 bases of the junction left unmatched. CDR3 protein: CASSRTGQGTYEQYF. The CDR3 nucleotides are TGTGCCAGCAGTCGGACGGGACAGGGTACCTACGAGCAGTACTTC. The full variable domain, in which reference TRBV28 and TRBJ2-7 provide the parts outside the CDR3, is DVKVTQSSRYLVKRTGEKVFLECVQDMDHENMFWYRQDPGLGLRLIYFSYDVKMKEKGDIPEGYSVSREKKERFSLILESASTNQTSMYLCASSRTGQGTYEQYFGPGTRLTVT.